These 30 T cell receptor beta chains originate from one sample sequenced in a study of a mutant IDH1 vaccine in newly diagnosed glioma. The antigens for these receptors are not known. Only in-frame clones appear in the TCRdb table, and some are missing; sequencing was by immunoSEQ multiplex PCR. The table has some 58,000 clones, approximately 80% seen once. Time point: week 35, safety follow-up. Alongside topical imiquimod, each dose of vaccine comprised 300 ug of mutant IDH1 20-mer peptide. Here the sequenced sample was PBMCs, taken from a glioma patient whose treatment included an IDH1 peptide vaccine. These receptors were collected from a man aged 40-49 years with glioma.

This chain uses TRBV6-5 with TRBJ1-2; TRBD1 aligns across 8 bases. Germline V CDR1 and CDR2: MNHEY, SVGAGI. The CDR3 contains 12 residues. V lost 7 bases, J lost 7 bases, and 5 bases stayed unmatched. The CDR3 nucleotides are TGTGCCAGCACTCAGGGGGCGGGTGGCTACACCTTC. It encodes CASTQGAGGYTF.

The rearrangement links TRBV19 to TRBJ1-4; a weak D match, TRBD1 (5 bases). V shed 4 bases and J shed 2 bases, with 8 bases lying between them. CDR1 and CDR2 (germline): LNHDA, SQIVND (reference sequence). This CDR3 is built from 14 residues. Here the CDR3 DNA reads TGTGCCAGTAGTAGGGGGATCACTAATGAAAAACTGTTTTTT. It specifies CASSRGITNEKLFF.

V and J are TRBV2 and TRBJ2-1; 14 bases line up with TRBD2. The CDR3 spans 15 residues. J gave up 7 bases and V 9 bases, and 8 bases lay outside the gene matches. Per the germline V gene, CDR1 is SNHLY and CDR2 is FYNNEI. Here the CDR3 reads CARTRLAGGPNEQFF. In nucleotides, the CDR3 is TGTGCCAGAACCCGACTAGCGGGGGGGCCGAATGAGCAGTTCTTC.

This clone showed up just a few times. The chain employs TRBV19 and TRBJ2-1; 8 positions agree with TRBD2. This CDR3 is built from 16 residues. The V gene end was trimmed by 3 bases and the J gene end by 1 base; junction bases not matched to a gene: 5. In germline, CDR1 is LNHDA, CDR2 SQIVND (reference sequence). The CDR3 sequence is CASSITAGGSYNEQFF. Written as DNA, the CDR3 is TGTGCCAGTAGTATTACTGCGGGGGGTTCCTACAATGAGCAGTTCTTC. Combining the CDR3 with reference TRBV19 and TRBJ2-1 gives the whole variable domain DGGITQSPKYLFRKEGQNVTLSCEQNLNHDAMYWYRQDPGQGLRLIYYSQIVNDFQKGDIAEGYSVSREKKESFPLTVTSAQKNPTAFYLCASSITAGGSYNEQFFGPGTRLTVL.

The sample holds one count of this clone. The chain employs TRBV4-3 and TRBJ2-7; perhaps TRBD1 as D (5 bases). The V gene's germline CDR1 is LGHNA and CDR2 YSLEER. This CDR3 has 14 residues. With 1 base removed from V and 1 base from J, the gap between germline ends came to 8 bases. The CDR3 sequence is CASSQGGRSYEQYF. In DNA, the CDR3 is TGCGCCAGCAGCCAAGGGGGCAGGTCCTACGAGCAGTACTTC.

The chain carries TRBV5-1 and TRBJ1-4; possible D gene TRBD1, 5 bases. This CDR3 comprises 15 residues. V was pared by 4 bases and J by 2 bases, with 12 bases between. Germline-derived CDR1 and CDR2 are SGHRS and YFSETQ. CDR3 protein: CASSPGTATNEKLFF. The CDR3 DNA is TGCGCCAGCAGCCCAGGGACTGCTACTAATGAAAAACTGTTTTTT.

The V call is TRBV19, the J call TRBJ1-5; D not resolved. Germline CDR1 is LNHDA and CDR2 is SQIVND (reference sequence). The ends were cut back, 3 bases at V and 4 bases at J, with 7 bases in the middle. The CDR3 extends over 13 amino acids. CDR3 protein: CASSIGQNQPQHF. CDR3 nucleotides: TGTGCCAGTAGTATCGGGCAAAATCAGCCCCAGCATTTT.

The V call is TRBV2, the J call TRBJ2-3; unclear D gene. V was clipped by 4 bases and J by 0 bases, with 11 bases between them. From germline, CDR1 is SNHLY and CDR2 FYNNEI. This CDR3 region has 15 residues. The chain's CDR3 is CASSAGLTSTDTQYF. In DNA, the CDR3 is TGTGCCAGCAGTGCCGGGCTTACTAGCACAGATACGCAGTATTTT. Complete variable domain (other parts from reference TRBV2 and TRBJ2-3): EPEVTQTPSHQVTQMGQEVILRCVPISNHLYFYWYRQILGQKVEFLVSFYNNEISEKSEIFDDQFSVERPDGSNFTLKIRSTKLEDSAMYFCASSAGLTSTDTQYFGPGTRLTVL.

This clone was seen just once. CDR3 in DNA: TGTGCCAGCAGTTTCCGGGACAGGGGGAAGCCAACTACCTACACCTTC. This gives the protein CASSFRDRGKPTTYTF. The genes are TRBV2 and TRBJ1-2, with 11 bases that match TRBD1. This CDR3 region has 16 residues. Trimming cost V 5 bases and J 10 bases; bases outside gene matches: 15. The V gene's germline CDR1 is SNHLY and CDR2 FYNNEI.

The chain couples TRBV15 to TRBJ1-1; TRBD1 matches 7 bases. V shed 5 bases, J shed 3 bases, and the junction held 12 bases outside the gene matches. Per the germline V gene, CDR1 is LNHNV and CDR2 is YYDKDF (reference sequence). The CDR3 has 16 amino acids. The CDR3 is CATSPTGRFWDTEAFF. CDR3 DNA: TGTGCCACCAGCCCGACAGGGAGGTTCTGGGACACTGAAGCTTTCTTT.

This sequence joins TRBV7-4 and TRBJ1-1; D unclear. V was shortened by 6 bases and J by 1 base, with 21 bases between the two germline ends. The germline gives CDR1 SGHVT, CDR2 SQSDAQ. The CDR3 has 17 amino acids. CDR3 bases: TGTGCCAGCAGTGTTCGCCTAAGGGATAGGCCGAACACTGAAGCTTTCTTT. Translating it yields CASSVRLRDRPNTEAFF.

Here the CDR3 DNA reads TGTGCCAGCAGTTTCGGACAGGCTGAAAAACTGTTTTTT. Translating gives CASSFGQAEKLFF. This sequence joins TRBV27 and TRBJ1-4; TRBD1 agrees at 7 bases. Trimming removed 3 bases from V and 7 bases from J; junction bases left unmatched: 2. Germline loops: CDR1 MNHEY, CDR2 SMNVEV (reference sequence). This CDR3 contains 13 residues.

This sequence joins TRBV20-1 and TRBJ2-7; D not resolved. Germline assignment: CDR1 DFQATT and CDR2 SNEGSKA (reference sequence). Between the trimmed V and J ends, which lost 0 bases and 7 bases, there was a span of 7 bases. The CDR3 extends over 11 amino acids. CDR3 in amino acids: CSARDRREQYF. CDR3 nucleotide sequence: TGCAGTGCTAGAGATCGCAGGGAGCAGTACTTC.

The rearrangement joins TRBV28 to TRBJ2-3, with D possibly TRBD1 on 5 matching bases. The ends were cut back, 6 bases at V and 6 bases at J, with 16 bases in the middle. CDR1 is MDHEN and CDR2 is SYDVKM in the germline V gene. This CDR3 is built from 14 residues. CDR3 in amino acids: CASSGSVWGDTQYF. In DNA, the CDR3 is TGTGCCAGCAGCGGATCCGTCTGGGGCGATACGCAGTATTTT.

V usage is TRBV27 and J usage is TRBJ2-3; a weak D match, TRBD2 (5 bases). The germline V gene has CDR1 MNHEY and CDR2 SMNVEV (reference sequence). Between the trimmed V and J ends, which lost 6 bases and 2 bases, there was a span of 18 bases. The CDR3 has 16 amino acids. The CDR3 region is CASSLAGRWVTDTQYF. The CDR3 DNA is TGTGCCAGCAGCCTGGCGGGCAGGTGGGTCACAGATACGCAGTATTTT.

The V call is TRBV4-3, the J call TRBJ2-5; 9 bases are shared with TRBD2. V was pared by 0 bases and J by 4 bases, with 9 bases of the junction left unmatched. Per the germline V gene, CDR1 is LGHNA and CDR2 is YSLEER. This CDR3 comprises 17 residues. CDR3 protein: CASSQEISGSSRETQYF. CDR3 nucleotide sequence: TGCGCCAGCAGCCAAGAGATTAGCGGGAGTTCGCGAGAGACCCAGTACTTC.

The chain couples TRBV7-2 to TRBJ2-1; TRBD1 agrees at 8 bases. The CDR3 has 17 amino acids. Trimming removed 3 bases from V and 0 bases from J; junction bases left unmatched: 7. Germline V gene sequence: CDR1 SGHTA, CDR2 FQGNSA. The CDR3 region is CASSLSPGTGSYNEQFF. The CDR3 DNA follows: TGTGCCAGCAGCTTGAGTCCCGGGACAGGCTCCTACAATGAGCAGTTCTTC.

This rearrangement joins TRBV27 to TRBJ1-1, with D possibly matching TRBD1 (6 bases). CDR3 size: 12 residues. V was shortened by 3 bases and J by 5 bases, with 7 bases between the two germline ends. Germline-derived CDR1 and CDR2 are MNHEY and SMNVEV (reference sequence). The CDR3 DNA reads as TGTGCCAGCAGTTTGACAGGAACTGAAGCTTTCTTT. Its translation: CASSLTGTEAFF.

The genes are TRBV18 and TRBJ2-7; TRBD1 or TRBD2 may be the D gene (6 bases each). This CDR3 has 16 residues. V was clipped by 2 bases and J by 2 bases, with 16 bases between them. Germline V lookup: CDR1 KGHSH, CDR2 LQKENI. The CDR3 region has the DNA TGTGCCAGCTCACCAAGGGGGAGGACGGGTACCTACGAGCAGTACTTC. This gives the protein CASSPRGRTGTYEQYF.

CDR3 amino acids: CATSKTTQETQYF. The DNA for the CDR3 is TGTGCCACCAGCAAGACAACCCAAGAGACCCAGTACTTC. The chain has TRBV15 and TRBJ2-5; D ambiguous. This CDR3 region has 13 residues. The V gene's germline CDR1 is LNHNV and CDR2 YYDKDF (reference sequence). The V and J ends lost 4 bases and 1 base respectively, with 7 bases between them.

V usage is TRBV19 and J usage is TRBJ2-7; D gene uncertain. From germline, CDR1 is LNHDA and CDR2 SQIVND (reference sequence). The CDR3 covers 15 residues. Trimming pared 3 bases from V and 9 bases from J, leaving 21 bases between. This CDR3 reads CASSMGRAEATVQYF. CDR3 nucleotides: TGTGCCAGTAGTATGGGAAGGGCCGAGGCTACGGTGCAGTACTTC. The full variable domain, completed using reference TRBV19 and TRBJ2-7, is DGGITQSPKYLFRKEGQNVTLSCEQNLNHDAMYWYRQDPGQGLRLIYYSQIVNDFQKGDIAEGYSVSREKKESFPLTVTSAQKNPTAFYLCASSMGRAEATVQYFGPGTRLTVT.

The V call is TRBV6-1, the J call TRBJ1-1; D ambiguous. Per germline, CDR1 MNHNS and CDR2 SASEGT. V was clipped by 1 base and J by 0 bases, with 9 bases between them. The CDR3 sequence is 15 residues long. In DNA form, the CDR3 reads TGTGCCAGCAGTGAAGATGGCAGGATGAACACTGAAGCTTTCTTT. This encodes CASSEDGRMNTEAFF.

This chain links TRBV15 with TRBJ2-1; 7 nucleotides line up with TRBD1. The V segment lost 4 bases and the J segment 2 bases; nucleotides outside the gene matches: 2. From germline, CDR1 is LNHNV and CDR2 YYDKDF (reference sequence). CDR3 length equals 14 residues. The CDR3 bases are TGTGCCACCAGCAAACAGGGGACCTACAATGAGCAGTTCTTC. It encodes CATSKQGTYNEQFF. Full variable domain (remainder filled in from reference TRBV15 and TRBJ2-1): DAMVIQNPRYQVTQFGKPVTLSCSQTLNHNVMYWYQQKSSQAPKLLFHYYDKDFNNEADTPDNFQSRRPNTSFCFLDIRSPGLGDTAMYLCATSKQGTYNEQFFGPGTRLTVL.

The rearrangement links TRBV4-3 to TRBJ1-2, with D possibly TRBD1 on 6 matching bases. The CDR3 extends over 14 amino acids. Per germline, CDR1 LGHNA and CDR2 YSLEER. Trimming stripped 4 bases from V and 0 bases from J, with 9 bases between. In DNA form, the CDR3 reads TGCGCCAGCAGCCCAGGGGACTCTAACTATGGCTACACCTTC. This sequence encodes CASSPGDSNYGYTF.

The gene calls are TRBV27 and TRBJ2-1; D is unclear. V lost 3 bases and J 5 bases, leaving 8 bases between the germline ends. This CDR3 has 13 residues. CDR1 MNHEY and CDR2 SMNVEV come from the germline V gene (reference sequence). CDR3 in amino acids: CASSFSRDNEQFF. The CDR3 coding sequence is TGTGCCAGCAGTTTCTCTCGAGACAATGAGCAGTTCTTC.

The chain recombines TRBV7-2 with TRBJ1-1; 9 bases are a match to TRBD1. Germline lookup yields CDR1 SGHTA and CDR2 FQGNSA. V gave up 5 bases and J gave up 7 bases; unmatched junction bases: 11. The CDR3 has 15 amino acids. The CDR3 DNA sequence: TGTGCCAGCAGCCTCAGGACAGGGGACTATTTTGAAGCTTTCTTT. The encoded protein is CASSLRTGDYFEAFF. The full variable domain, rest sourced from reference TRBV7-2 and TRBJ1-1, is GAGVSQSPSNKVTEKGKDVELRCDPISGHTALYWYRQSLGQGLEFLIYFQGNSAPDKSGLPSDRFSAERTGGSVSTLTIQRTQQEDSAVYLCASSLRTGDYFEAFFGQGTRLTVV.

V is TRBV11-1 and J is TRBJ2-2; D is perhaps TRBD1 (5 bases). The CDR3 contains 18 residues. Germline V CDR1 and CDR2: SGHAT, FQDESV (reference sequence). V lost 2 bases and J lost 5, with 21 bases in between. The CDR3 reads CASSLREGANRWTGELFF. DNA of the CDR3: TGTGCCAGCAGCTTAAGGGAAGGGGCTAACCGGTGGACCGGGGAGCTGTTTTTT.

V and J are TRBV9 and TRBJ2-1; TRBD2 might be the D (6 bases). The CDR3 runs to 15 residues. V lost 0 bases and J 3 bases, leaving 10 bases between the germline ends. Germline CDR1 and CDR2: SGDLS and YYNGEE. The CDR3 reads CASSVVGTDYNEQFF. As DNA, the CDR3 is TGTGCCAGCAGCGTAGTTGGGACTGACTACAATGAGCAGTTCTTC.

The chain couples TRBV2 to TRBJ2-7; D unclear. With 4 bases removed from V and 2 bases from J, the gap between germline ends came to 6 bases. This CDR3 contains 12 residues. The germline V gene has CDR1 SNHLY and CDR2 FYNNEI. The CDR3 sequence: CASSVPPYEQYF. The DNA for the CDR3 is TGTGCCAGCAGTGTGCCCCCCTACGAGCAGTACTTC.

The rearrangement links TRBV5-4 to TRBJ2-1, with D maybe TRBD2 (7 bases). Between the trimmed V and J ends, which lost 3 bases and 0 bases, there was a span of 13 bases. This CDR3 region has 16 residues. Per germline, CDR1 SGHNT and CDR2 YYREEE (reference sequence). The chain's CDR3 is CASSSRAGASYNEQFF. The CDR3, as DNA: TGTGCCAGCAGCTCACGTGCGGGGGCCTCCTACAATGAGCAGTTCTTC.